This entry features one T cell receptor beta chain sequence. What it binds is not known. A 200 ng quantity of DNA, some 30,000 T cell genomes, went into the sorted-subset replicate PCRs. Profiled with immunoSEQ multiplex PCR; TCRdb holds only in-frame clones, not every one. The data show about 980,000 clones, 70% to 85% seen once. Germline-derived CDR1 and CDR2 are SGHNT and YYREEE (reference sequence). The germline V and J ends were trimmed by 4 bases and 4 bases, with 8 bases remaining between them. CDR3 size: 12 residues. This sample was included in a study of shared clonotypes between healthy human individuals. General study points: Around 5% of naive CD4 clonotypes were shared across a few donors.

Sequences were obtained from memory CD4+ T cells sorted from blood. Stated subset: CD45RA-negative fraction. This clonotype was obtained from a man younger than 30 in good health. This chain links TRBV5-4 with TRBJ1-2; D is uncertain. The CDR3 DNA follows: TGTGCCAGCAGCCCCGACGGCTATGGCTACACCTTC. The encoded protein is CASSPDGYGYTF.